The present T cell receptor beta chain was sequenced within a study of shared clonotypes between healthy human individuals. About the study: The cohort comprised a couple of women and a few men. Their ages spanned 18 to 49 years.

The genomic DNA of each subset was split evenly across several immunoSEQ plates. Some clones are missing from TCRdb's copy, which holds only in-frame ones; the method was immunoSEQ multiplex PCR. The sample shows approximately 2.5 million clones, more than 80% of them seen only once. Concerning this clone itself: As yet, its antigen is unknown.

Germline V gene data show CDR1 as SEHNR and CDR2 as FQNEAQ (reference sequence). The CDR3 totals 15 residues. V gave up 8 bases and J gave up 1 base, with 15 bases separating them. Study conclusions and caveats: The rarefaction results pointed to incomplete sorted-subset sequencing despite large depth. The generation probabilities recorded for non-shared clonotypes fell below those of clonotypes shared by all four donors.

The rearrangement links TRBV7-9 to TRBJ2-1; D gene ambiguous. The source material was naive CD4+ T cells sorted from blood. As for subset: CD45RA+ positively selected. The sequence was collected from a young man in good health. The CDR3 bases are TGTGCCAGCGCCCCCCCTGGCTTTTCCTACAATGAGCAGTTCTTC. Protein product: CASAPPGFSYNEQFF.